Each of the 20 T cell receptor beta chains below was sequenced from the same sample in a study of T cell repertoires in cytomegalovirus infection. For these receptors, no antigen is known. TCRdb re-derived calls from the reads in MiXCR, one entry per CDR3 protein. This repertoire shows approximately 120,000 distinct CDR3 sequences, roughly a third found once; its top ten account for about 54%. This material consisted of CD8+ T cells from cultured PBMCs, taken from culture after CMV antigen stimulation. Receptors originate from a human donor in good health (CMV status not recorded). Some clones in this sample may be carry-over from other donors' samples.

This clonotype appeared a few times. This chain joins TRBV5-6 and TRBJ1-6; weak D call: TRBD1 (5 bases). CDR3 length: 15 amino acids. CDR1 is SGHDT and CDR2 is YYEEEE in the germline V gene. V lost 5 bases to trimming and J lost 9 bases, with 18 bases between them. CDR3 in DNA: TGTGCCAGCAGGTGGTCACGGGACCTGATTTCACCCCTCCACTTT. Amino acid sequence: CASRWSRDLISPLHF. Combining the CDR3 with reference TRBV5-6 and TRBJ1-6 gives the whole variable domain DAGVTQSPTHLIKTRGQQVTLRCSPKSGHDTVSWYQQALGQGPQFIFQYYEEEERQRGNFPDRFSGHQFPNYSSELNVNALLLGDSALYLCASRWSRDLISPLHFGNGTRLTVT.

A few counts support this clonotype. This rearrangement joins TRBV7-2 to TRBJ2-3, with 9 bases lining up with TRBD2. The germline V gene has CDR1 SGHTA and CDR2 FQGNSA. The ends lost 4 bases at V and 0 bases at J; junction bases unmatched: 8. This CDR3 comprises 17 residues. CDR3 sequence (DNA): TGTGCCAGCAGCTCGGGAGTAGCGGGGGATAGCACAGATACGCAGTATTTT. It specifies CASSSGVAGDSTDTQYF.

This clonotype was recorded at least ten times. V is TRBV6-5 and J is TRBJ2-5; TRBD1 matches 10 bases. Germline V CDR1 and CDR2: MNHEY, SVGAGI. Trimming removed 4 bases from V and 5 bases from J; junction bases left unmatched: 7. CDR3 length: 15 residues. The CDR3 is CASSSTGTGEETQYF. CDR3 DNA sequence: TGTGCCAGCAGTTCGACCGGGACAGGGGAGGAGACCCAGTACTTC.

This chain links TRBV6-1 with TRBJ1-5; D call uncertain. The length of the CDR3 is 16 residues. The germline CDR1 and CDR2 sequences are MNHNS and SASEGT. V was pared by 4 bases and J by 3 bases, with 16 bases between. Here the CDR3 DNA reads TGTGCCAGCAGTGGAGGGTTATCGGGGTTCAATCAGCCCCAGCATTTT. Translation: CASSGGLSGFNQPQHF.

This chain uses TRBV6-2 or TRBV6-3 with TRBJ2-7, with D unresolved. CDR3 length: 15 residues. Germline CDR1 is MNHEY and CDR2 is SVGEGT. The V gene lost 4 bases and the J gene lost 5 bases, with 18 bases spanning the gap. The CDR3 sequence is CASSLLFGRDDEQYF. CDR3 nucleotide sequence: TGTGCCAGCAGTTTGCTTTTCGGAAGGGATGACGAGCAGTACTTC.

This rearrangement joins TRBV20-1 to TRBJ1-2, with 8 bases lining up with TRBD1. Germline-derived CDR1 and CDR2 are DFQATT and SNEGSKA (reference sequence). CDR3 length equals 16 residues. Trimming removed 1 base from V and 5 bases from J; junction bases left unmatched: 12. CDR3: CSARVKMGQVGYGYTF. The CDR3 region has the DNA TGCAGTGCTAGAGTTAAAATGGGACAGGTGGGGTATGGCTACACCTTC.

The V call is TRBV6-6, the J call TRBJ2-7, with D perhaps matching TRBD1 (6 bases). Germline V CDR1 and CDR2: MNHNY, SVGAGI (reference sequence). The CDR3 totals 19 residues. V dropped 0 bases and J dropped 2 bases, with 23 bases sitting between them. For the CDR3, the DNA is TGTGCCAGCAGTTACTCCCGAAAGGGACATAGAGCCGGCACCTACGAGCAGTACTTC. It is translated as CASSYSRKGHRAGTYEQYF.

The rearrangement uses TRBV5-7 and TRBJ1-5, with D maybe TRBD1 (6 bases). TRBV5-7 is treated as an ORF (open reading frame) with a function not yet certain. The CDR3 sequence is 16 residues long. The V end lost 0 bases, the J end lost 1 base, and 11 bases lay between the germline ends. CDR3 residues: CASSLGGLRSNQPQHF. CDR3 nucleotides: TGTGCCAGCAGCTTGGGGGGGCTTCGGAGCAATCAGCCCCAGCATTTT.

The chain recombines TRBV7-2 with TRBJ2-3, with TRBD2 matching over 13 bases. The J segment lost 6 bases and the V segment lost 2 bases, leaving 14 bases of the junction unmatched. The length of the CDR3 is 19 residues. Per the germline V gene, CDR1 is SGHTA and CDR2 is FQGNSA. CDR3 residues: CASSLLPWLTSGGQDTQYF. As DNA, the CDR3 is TGTGCCAGCAGCTTATTACCTTGGTTGACTAGCGGGGGGCAGGATACGCAGTATTTT.

The table lists this clonotype with a few counts. CDR3: CATRQGSVNYEQYF. DNA for the CDR3: TGTGCCACCCGACAGGGTTCCGTGAACTACGAGCAGTACTTC. The V and J genes are TRBV27 and TRBJ2-7; 7 nucleotides align to TRBD1. Germline V gene lookup returns CDR1 MNHEY and CDR2 SMNVEV (reference sequence). V was clipped by 10 bases and J by 3 bases; unmatched bases: 12. The CDR3 length is 14 residues.

This clonotype was counted only a few times. This rearrangement joins TRBV28 to TRBJ2-1, with a possible D match to TRBD1 (5 bases). Germline CDR1 and CDR2: MDHEN and SYDVKM. The germline V and J ends were trimmed by 5 bases and 9 bases, with 20 bases remaining between them. CDR3 size: 15 residues. The CDR3 spells CASSGVWQGRGEQFF. DNA for the CDR3: TGTGCCAGCAGTGGTGTATGGCAGGGTAGAGGTGAGCAGTTCTTC.

The chain combines TRBV7-2 with TRBJ1-6; no definite D call. Germline V gene sequence: CDR1 SGHTA, CDR2 FQGNSA. Trimming stripped 1 base from V and 4 bases from J, with 11 bases between. The CDR3 contains 16 residues. In DNA, the CDR3 is TGTGCCAGCAGCTTAGTGTCAGGATATTATAATTCACCCCTCCACTTT. Amino acids: CASSLVSGYYNSPLHF.

The V and J genes are TRBV28 and TRBJ1-1, with D tentatively TRBD1 (6 bases). V was cut by 3 bases and J by 8 bases, with 7 bases left in between. The CDR3 spans 11 residues. Germline CDR1 reads MDHEN; CDR2 reads SYDVKM. CDR3 in DNA: TGTGCCAGCAGTTTTGGGACAGAAGCTTTCTTT. Translating it yields CASSFGTEAFF.

The rearrangement uses TRBV5-5 and TRBJ1-4; 8 nucleotides agree with TRBD1. The J segment lost 8 bases and the V segment lost 4 bases, leaving 10 bases of the junction unmatched. Germline lookup yields CDR1 SGHKS and CDR2 YYEKEE (reference sequence). The CDR3 has 15 residues. CDR3 region: CASSHWTGFGEKLFF. The CDR3 DNA follows: TGTGCCAGCAGCCACTGGACAGGGTTTGGCGAAAAACTGTTTTTT.

V and J are TRBV28 and TRBJ1-6; TRBD1 aligns across 9 bases. Germline V CDR1 and CDR2: MDHEN, SYDVKM. Trimming removed 8 bases from V and 1 base from J; junction bases left unmatched: 12. CDR3 length: 18 residues. As DNA, the CDR3 is TGTGCCAGCGCGGGACAGGGAATTAGGCTATCCTATAATTCACCCCTCCACTTT. Protein sequence: CASAGQGIRLSYNSPLHF.

This clonotype was seen more than once but under ten times. V gene TRBV12-3 or TRBV12-4 combines with J gene TRBJ1-4, with 8 bases that match TRBD1. This CDR3 has 16 amino acids. V lost 5 bases and J lost 6; bases outside the gene matches: 11. The CDR3: CASSLMIQGEDEKLFF. As DNA, the CDR3 is TGTGCCAGCAGTCTTATGATACAGGGGGAGGATGAAAAACTGTTTTTT.

This clonotype was recorded at least ten times. The rearrangement uses TRBV6-5 and TRBJ1-1; D might be TRBD1 (5 bases). The CDR3 has 15 residues. V was shortened by 1 base and J by 1 base, with 10 bases between the two germline ends. Germline CDR1 and CDR2: MNHEY and SVGAGI. CDR3 amino acids: CASSYLPGTNTEAFF. The CDR3, as DNA: TGTGCCAGCAGTTACTTGCCGGGGACGAACACTGAAGCTTTCTTT.

In its sample, this clonotype was seen a few times. This rearrangement joins TRBV3-1 to TRBJ1-1; possibly TRBD1 for D (6 bases). V lost 2 bases to trimming and J lost 0 bases, with 16 bases between them. Germline-derived CDR1 and CDR2 are LGHDT and YNNKEL (reference sequence). The CDR3 is 17 amino acids. Here the CDR3 reads CASSQPGHDRLNTEAFF. The CDR3 DNA sequence: TGTGCCAGCAGCCAACCGGGACACGACCGTTTGAACACTGAAGCTTTCTTT.

V gene TRBV9 combines with J gene TRBJ2-5; D ambiguous. The germline V and J ends were trimmed by 4 bases and 2 bases, with 12 bases remaining between them. Germline values: CDR1 SGDLS, CDR2 YYNGEE. The CDR3 sequence is 14 residues long. CDR3 loop: CASSPGGLQETQYF. The CDR3 DNA is TGTGCCAGCAGCCCCGGCGGCCTACAAGAGACCCAGTACTTC.

This clonotype has only a few counts. The chain is built from TRBV12-3 or TRBV12-4 and TRBJ1-2; a possible D gene is TRBD1 (5 bases). This CDR3 has 15 residues. The V end lost 8 bases, the J end lost 4 bases, and 20 bases lay between the germline ends. The CDR3 here is CASCYTGTSIYGYTF. The CDR3 DNA follows: TGTGCCAGCTGCTACACCGGGACGTCAATCTATGGCTACACCTTC.